By share, the clone carrying this T cell receptor (beta chain) counts as medium-sized. Its antigen is currently unknown. Different DNA sequences within this sample yield the same CDR3. V shed 4 bases and J shed 3 bases, with 4 bases lying between them. The CDR3 covers 11 residues. Germline V gives CDR1 LGHDT, CDR2 YNNKEL (reference sequence). These data originate in a study of persistence of HIV-infected CD4 T cells. The study, taken as a whole, reports: Degenerate expanded CDR3beta sequences were enriched among CMV- and Gag-responding cells.

Sequencing used immunoSEQ version 4 in survey mode. Using immunoSEQ multiplex PCR, the repertoire was profiled, and TCRdb retains in-frame clones only, with some absent. Of about 43,000 clones in the sample, about 84% were seen once. The stimulus was an HIV-1 Gag 15-mer peptide pool, 1 ug/peptide/mL. CD40L/CD69 double-negative CD45RO-high memory CD4+ T cells were collected. Adults with HIV-1 started suppressive ART while chronically infected. V and J are TRBV3-1 (or the pseudogene TRBV3-2) and TRBJ2-7; D not resolved. The sequence came from an adult man with HIV who was CMV-seropositive. Sample: CD4+ T cells sorted from PBMCs after approximately 20-hour stimulation, taken from a patient who received antiretroviral therapy. The DNA of the CDR3 is TGTGCCAGCAGCCTTAACTACGAGCAGTACTTC. Protein: CASSLNYEQYF.